The source of this TCR beta chain is a study of blood T cell repertoires in COVID-19. The overall study: Sample material is recorded as cDNA or gDNA derived from T cells, B-cell-depleted T cells, or PBMCs.

CDR3 size: 15 residues. Germline V gene data show CDR1 as SSHAT and CDR2 as FNYEAQ (reference sequence). With regard to this clone: Relative to the germline gene, one junction end is altered; a read error may explain this.

As handled by the study authors: Reference gene primers were amplified, and this amplification served to estimate nucleated cell counts. Measured with immunoSEQ multiplex PCR; TCRdb has only the in-frame clones, and not every one. The V and J calls and clone size were taken over from that table, and D and trimming were inferred from the DNA. The sample holds about 200,000 clones, 82% seen once. The specimen sequenced was peripheral blood. This sequence originates from an elderly woman with COVID-19, enrolled during active disease. The genes are TRBV7-7 and TRBJ2-5, with a weak D call TRBD1 (5 bases). CDR3 nucleotides: TGTGCTAGCAGCCCCCTCAGGGCGCCTCAAGAGACCCAGTACTTC. Protein sequence: CASSPLRAPQETQYF.